These 13 T cell receptor beta chains originate from one sample sequenced in a study of blood T cell repertoires in COVID-19. Clones were sequenced by immunoSEQ multiplex PCR, and TCRdb holds only the in-frame ones, with some missing. The data contain some 66,000 clones, roughly 82% of them singletons. Specimen: peripheral blood. The receptors were sampled from a man in his 60s with acute or convalescent COVID-19.

This rearrangement joins TRBV5-6 to TRBJ1-1; D unresolved. CDR1 and CDR2 (germline): SGHDT, YYEEEE. The CDR3 contains 15 residues. The V end was cut by 1 base, the J end by 5 bases, with 15 bases between. CDR3 loop: CASSLIRPGGTEAFF. CDR3 nucleotide sequence: TGTGCCAGCAGCTTGATCCGTCCGGGAGGAACTGAAGCTTTCTTT.

The CDR3 spells CASSSPEDRGANTEAFF. CDR3 coding DNA: TGTGCCAGCAGCTCCCCGGAGGACAGGGGTGCAAACACTGAAGCTTTCTTT. The chain uses TRBV5-4 and TRBJ1-1; 9 nucleotides align to TRBD1. CDR1 and CDR2 from the germline V gene are SGHNT and YYREEE (reference sequence). CDR3 length: 17 residues. V lost 3 bases to trimming and J lost 2 bases; unmatched junction nucleotides: 11.

The chain joins TRBV13 to TRBJ2-1; D possibly corresponds to TRBD1 (6 bases). Trimming took off 2 bases at V and 4 bases at J, with 9 bases between the two ends. This CDR3 spans 14 amino acids. Germline CDR1 is PRHDT and CDR2 is FYEKMQ (reference sequence). Written as DNA, the CDR3 is TGTGCCAGCAGCTTACGGACAGCATACAATGAGCAGTTCTTC. It codes for CASSLRTAYNEQFF.

This chain links TRBV19 with TRBJ2-1; D remains unclear. Per the germline V gene, CDR1 is LNHDA and CDR2 is SQIVND (reference sequence). This CDR3 region has 14 residues. V lost 1 base and J 7 bases, leaving 11 bases between the germline ends. The CDR3 nucleotides are TGTGCCAGTAGTATAGGGGCGAGCTGGAATGAGCAGTTCTTC. Its translation: CASSIGASWNEQFF. Using reference TRBV19 and TRBJ2-1 for the parts outside the CDR3, the full variable domain is DGGITQSPKYLFRKEGQNVTLSCEQNLNHDAMYWYRQDPGQGLRLIYYSQIVNDFQKGDIAEGYSVSREKKESFPLTVTSAQKNPTAFYLCASSIGASWNEQFFGPGTRLTVL.

The chain joins TRBV5-5 to TRBJ1-1, with TRBD1 identical over 7 bases. J was trimmed by 4 bases and V by 4 bases; bases with no gene match: 13. The germline gives CDR1 SGHKS, CDR2 YYEKEE (reference sequence). The CDR3 has 16 residues. The CDR3 DNA reads TGTGCCAGCAGCCTGGGGACGCCCAGGGGGACCACTGAAGCTTTCTTT. Protein sequence: CASSLGTPRGTTEAFF.

V usage is TRBV19 and J usage is TRBJ1-2, with a tentative D call TRBD1 (5 bases). The V and J ends lost 4 bases and 3 bases respectively, with 12 bases between them. The CDR3 runs to 14 residues. Germline lookup yields CDR1 LNHDA and CDR2 SQIVND (reference sequence). CDR3 residues: CASSNTDRYYGYTF. In DNA, the CDR3 is TGTGCCAGTAGTAACACCGACAGATACTATGGCTACACCTTC.

This clone was seen only once. This chain joins TRBV11-2 and TRBJ2-3; possibly TRBD1 for D (6 bases). CDR3 length: 17 amino acids. The V gene lost 4 bases and the J gene lost 2 bases, with 19 bases spanning the gap. Germline values: CDR1 SGHAT, CDR2 FQNNGV. The DNA of the CDR3 is TGTGCCAGCAGCTCCCTCCAGGGGCTCCGACCCACAGATACGCAGTATTTT. It yields the protein CASSSLQGLRPTDTQYF.

The chain couples TRBV11-3 to TRBJ1-6; 8 bases are shared with TRBD1. The germline V gene has CDR1 SGHNT and CDR2 YENEEA. V dropped 5 bases and J dropped 8; count of bases not matched to a gene: 5. The CDR3 spans 14 residues. The DNA for the CDR3 is TGTGCCAGCAGCATCCGACAGGGGCATTCACCCCTCCACTTT. It translates to CASSIRQGHSPLHF. The whole variable domain, remainder taken from reference TRBV11-3 and TRBJ1-6, is EAGVVQSPRYKIIEKKQPVAFWCNPISGHNTLYWYLQNLGQGPELLIRYENEEAVDDSQLPKDRFSAERLKGVDSTLKIQPAELGDSAVYLCASSIRQGHSPLHFGNGTRLTVT.

There are a few counts of this clone. This chain links TRBV5-1 with TRBJ1-2; 11 nucleotides align to TRBD1. Germline-derived CDR1 and CDR2 are SGHRS and YFSETQ. The CDR3 length is 16 residues. J lost 3 bases, V lost 0 bases, and 4 bases had no gene match. The CDR3 is CASSLGGQGAYYGYTF. CDR3 coding DNA: TGCGCCAGCAGCTTGGGAGGACAGGGGGCGTACTATGGCTACACCTTC.

V and J are TRBV20-1 and TRBJ2-5; 11 bases fit TRBD2. The trim removed 3 bases at V and 5 bases at J, leaving 5 bases unmatched. The CDR3 totals 14 residues. The germline gives CDR1 DFQATT, CDR2 SNEGSKA (reference sequence). The CDR3 DNA is TGCAGTGCTAGTCTTAGCGGGGGGGACGAGACCCAGTACTTC. It specifies CSASLSGGDETQYF.

The chain employs TRBV9 and TRBJ2-3, with D unclear. The CDR3 runs to 15 residues. Looked up from germline, CDR1 is SGDLS and CDR2 is YYNGEE. Trimming removed 1 base at V and 0 bases at J, with 9 bases between. This CDR3 is CASSVLSTSTDTQYF. Written as DNA, the CDR3 is TGTGCCAGCAGCGTATTGTCTACTAGCACAGATACGCAGTATTTT. Full variable domain (missing parts from reference TRBV9 and TRBJ2-3): DSGVTQTPKHLITATGQRVTLRCSPRSGDLSVYWYQQSLDQGLQFLIQYYNGEERAKGNILERFSAQQFPDLHSELNLSSLELGDSALYFCASSVLSTSTDTQYFGPGTRLTVL.

The CDR3 reads CASSQRDRGSRGYTF. The CDR3 nucleotides read TGTGCCAGCAGCCAACGAGACAGGGGATCTCGGGGCTACACCTTC. The chain is built from TRBV3-1 (or the pseudogene TRBV3-2) and TRBJ1-2; TRBD1 matches 8 bases. The CDR3 consists of 15 residues. Losses at the gene ends were 2 bases for V and 8 bases for J; bases not matched to a gene: 10. Germline V CDR1 and CDR2: LGHDT, YNNKEL (reference sequence).

J is TRBJ1-5 and V is TRBV18; TRBD1 is a possible D gene (6 bases). Germline-derived CDR1 and CDR2 are KGHSH and LQKENI. The CDR3 is 16 residues long. Trimming removed 3 bases from V and 1 base from J, with 13 bases in between. CDR3 residues: CASSPLQGGSNQPQHF. DNA of the CDR3: TGTGCCAGCTCACCTCTACAGGGTGGGAGCAATCAGCCCCAGCATTTT.